The source of this T cell receptor (beta chain) is a study of blood T cell repertoires in COVID-19. The overall study: Material from acute and convalescent COVID-19 was sourced from the United States, Italy and Spain. T cells, B-cell-depleted T cells, or PBMCs supplied cDNA or gDNA.

In the authors' workflow: Reference gene primer amplification in the assay estimated nucleated cell counts. Sequencing used immunoSEQ multiplex PCR; TCRdb keeps in-frame clones, though not all of them. That table supplies the V and J calls and clone size; D and trimming were determined from the DNA. The sample shows roughly 120,000 clones, 60% to 85% of them seen only once. V lost 5 bases to trimming and J lost 4 bases, with 8 bases between them. CDR1 and CDR2 (germline): SGHRS, YFSETQ. The CDR3 has 12 amino acids. The source is a man between 65 and 80 years old with acute or convalescent COVID-19. The chain has TRBV5-1 and TRBJ2-3; possible D gene TRBD1, 5 bases. The material sequenced was peripheral blood. The DNA for the CDR3 is TGCGCCAGCAGGGTAGGGGCAGATACGCAGTATTTT. Translating it yields CASRVGADTQYF.